The following is a T cell receptor beta chain sequence with its context. The antigen is unknown. A second PCR of roughly 7 to 11 cycles used a sample-barcoded 5' primer and a J-beta primer mix. TCRdb re-derived calls from the 5' RACE reads in MiXCR, one entry per CDR3 protein. The sample includes hundreds of thousands of distinct CDR3 sequences, around 48% of them seen just once. Isolation recovered at least 6 million PBMCs from every sample. This specimen comes from a study of blood T cells in healthy people across ages. General study findings and limits: Both naive CD4+ cell counts and diversity were greater in long-lived donors than in aged donors.

The source of this sequence is a man at least 80 years old in good health. The specimen was blood.

CDR3 sequence: CSAREAAPYEQYF. The CDR3 DNA reads as TGCAGTGCTAGAGAAGCGGCGCCCTACGAGCAGTACTTC. The chain carries TRBV20-1 and TRBJ2-4; possible D gene TRBD2, 5 bases. The DNA end lines up better with TRBJ2-7; the J call may be wrong. CDR1 and CDR2 (germline): DFQATT, SNEGSKA (reference sequence). The CDR3 covers 13 residues.